These 22 T cell receptor beta chains originate from one sample sequenced in a study of blood T cell repertoires in COVID-19. Some clones are missing from TCRdb's copy, which holds only in-frame ones; the method was immunoSEQ multiplex PCR. The sample contains hundreds of thousands of clones, 80% to 90% of which appear only once. Sample: PBMCs or T cells enriched from blood (not recorded which). All receptors derive from a young man who had recovered from COVID-19.

The genes are TRBV4-1 and TRBJ1-4; D remains unclear. The CDR3 has 16 amino acids. Per germline, CDR1 MGHRA and CDR2 YSYEKL. V shed 4 bases and J shed 8 bases, with 20 bases lying between them. CDR3: CASSLQNPRRNEKLFF. The CDR3 nucleotides are TGCGCCAGCAGCCTACAAAACCCCCGAAGAAACGAAAAACTGTTTTTT.

The chain combines TRBV6-5 with TRBJ1-5; TRBD1 is a possible D gene (5 bases). Germline V gene lookup returns CDR1 MNHEY and CDR2 SVGAGI. This CDR3 is 14 amino acids long. Trimming removed 7 bases at V and 0 bases at J, with 10 bases between. The CDR3 region has the DNA TGTGCCAGCACCCGACAGCCTAGCAATCAGCCCCAGCATTTT. This translates into CASTRQPSNQPQHF.

The V call is TRBV11-3, the J call TRBJ2-7, with 11 bases matching TRBD2. CDR3 length: 15 residues. V dropped 5 bases and J dropped 3; count of bases not matched to a gene: 6. Germline lookup yields CDR1 SGHNT and CDR2 YENEEA. The CDR3 loop is CASSQTSGDIYEQYF. CDR3 nucleotides: TGTGCCAGCAGCCAGACTAGCGGGGATATCTACGAGCAGTACTTC.

This clone came up once. This chain uses TRBV18 with TRBJ1-6, with 10 bases lining up with TRBD1. CDR1 is KGHSH and CDR2 is LQKENI in the germline V gene. The ends lost 3 bases at V and 8 bases at J; junction bases unmatched: 7. The CDR3 has 16 residues. The CDR3 is CASSPLDRGTDSPLHF. The CDR3, as DNA: TGTGCCAGCTCACCTTTGGACAGGGGGACGGATTCACCCCTCCACTTT.

The chain links TRBV7-9 to TRBJ2-7; D call uncertain. Between the trimmed V and J ends, which lost 5 bases and 0 bases, there was a span of 8 bases. The CDR3 loop spans 13 amino acids. Germline V gene data show CDR1 as SEHNR and CDR2 as FQNEAQ (reference sequence). The CDR3 DNA sequence: TGTGCCAGCAGCAAACCTAGCTCCTACGAGCAGTACTTC. Translating it yields CASSKPSSYEQYF.

This clone showed up just a few times. The chain employs TRBV5-4 and TRBJ2-7; tentatively, D is TRBD2 (6 bases). Germline values: CDR1 SGHNT, CDR2 YYREEE (reference sequence). V gave up 4 bases and J gave up 5 bases, with 19 bases separating them. The CDR3 totals 15 residues. Written as DNA, the CDR3 is TGTGCCAGCAGCCCGGGCGCCGTTGCTAGCGACGAGCAGTACTTC. Translation: CASSPGAVASDEQYF.

The J gene is TRBJ2-2, the V gene TRBV12-5, with TRBD2 matching over 10 bases. Germline values: CDR1 LGHNT, CDR2 FRNRAP. V was pared by 3 bases and J by 7 bases, with 5 bases of the junction left unmatched. This CDR3 spans 15 amino acids. CDR3 nucleotide sequence: TGTGCTAGTGGTTTTCTAGCGGGGGCCGTCGGGGAGCTGTTTTTT. Amino acids: CASGFLAGAVGELFF.

The chain couples TRBV12-5 to TRBJ2-7; 8 bases match TRBD2. The CDR3 spans 15 residues. Germline lookup yields CDR1 LGHNT and CDR2 FRNRAP. With V trimmed by 6 bases and J by 7 bases, 14 bases remained unmatched. CDR3 DNA sequence: TGTGCTAGTGGGGATTCGGGGGGGGCCCCTAGAGAGCAGTACTTC. Amino acids: CASGDSGGAPREQYF.

This clone occurred once. This chain joins TRBV2 and TRBJ2-2; D uncertain. The germline CDR1 and CDR2 sequences are SNHLY and FYNNEI. The ends were cut back, 5 bases at V and 1 base at J, with 14 bases in the middle. CDR3 length equals 16 residues. The CDR3 bases are TGTGCCAGCAGTCGTAACCCCACAAGGAACACCGGGGAGCTGTTTTTT. Amino acid sequence: CASSRNPTRNTGELFF. Complete variable domain (other parts from reference TRBV2 and TRBJ2-2): EPEVTQTPSHQVTQMGQEVILRCVPISNHLYFYWYRQILGQKVEFLVSFYNNEISEKSEIFDDQFSVERPDGSNFTLKIRSTKLEDSAMYFCASSRNPTRNTGELFFGEGSRLTVL.

J is TRBJ2-2 and V is TRBV9; 10 bases match TRBD1. The CDR3 is made up of 14 amino acids. From germline, CDR1 is SGDLS and CDR2 YYNGEE. The V gene end was trimmed by 2 bases and the J gene end by 10 bases; junction bases not matched to a gene: 5. This chain's CDR3 is CASSVSGTGVELFF. CDR3 DNA: TGTGCCAGCAGCGTTTCCGGGACAGGGGTGGAGCTGTTTTTT.

V usage is TRBV7-9 and J usage is TRBJ2-1; D unclear. Trimming removed 4 bases at V and 6 bases at J, with 10 bases between. This CDR3 has 13 residues. Germline V gives CDR1 SEHNR, CDR2 FQNEAQ (reference sequence). CDR3 DNA sequence: TGTGCCAGCAGCTCGAGAGGAAGCAATGAGCAGTTCTTC. This sequence encodes CASSSRGSNEQFF. Drawing the rest from reference TRBV7-9 and TRBJ2-1, the complete variable domain is DTGVSQNPRHKITKRGQNVTFRCDPISEHNRLYWYRQTLGQGPEFLTYFQNEAQLEKSRLLSDRFSAERPKGSFSTLEIQRTEQGDSAMYLCASSSRGSNEQFFGPGTRLTVL.

The chain joins TRBV3-1 (or the pseudogene TRBV3-2) to TRBJ1-5, with D unresolved. Trimming shortened V by 4 bases and J by 5 bases, and 12 bases separated the two germline ends. This CDR3 comprises 14 residues. Germline V gene data show CDR1 as LGHDT and CDR2 as YNNKEL (reference sequence). The CDR3 region is CASSLNPGDQPQHF. The DNA for the CDR3 is TGTGCCAGCAGCCTGAATCCGGGAGATCAGCCCCAGCATTTT.

This clone appeared once. The identical CDR3 is also encoded by other nucleotide sequences in the sample. The rearrangement joins TRBV18 to TRBJ2-5; the D is unclear. The CDR3 loop spans 11 amino acids. The V gene lost 3 bases and the J gene lost 3 bases, with 2 bases spanning the gap. The germline CDR1 and CDR2 sequences are KGHSH and LQKENI. The CDR3 coding sequence is TGTGCCAGCTCACCTAAAGAGACCCAGTACTTC. This translates into CASSPKETQYF. Filled out from reference TRBV18 and TRBJ2-5, the complete variable domain reads NAGVMQNPRHLVRRRGQEARLRCSPMKGHSHVYWYRQLPEEGLKFMVYLQKENIIDESGMPKERFSAEFPKEGPSILRIQQVVRGDSAAYFCASSPKETQYFGPGTRLLVL.

CDR3 nucleotides: TGTGCCAGCAGCACCTGGAGCAGGGCTCCTAACTATGGCTACACCTTC. Encoded protein: CASSTWSRAPNYGYTF. The V call is TRBV5-4, the J call TRBJ1-2, with a weak D call TRBD1 (5 bases). The germline V gene has CDR1 SGHNT and CDR2 YYREEE (reference sequence). The V and J ends lost 4 bases and 0 bases respectively, with 16 bases between them. The CDR3 covers 16 residues.

This clone came up once. The rearrangement joins TRBV5-1 to TRBJ2-5; D is unresolved. Germline-derived CDR1 and CDR2 are SGHRS and YFSETQ. V dropped 2 bases and J dropped 5 bases, with 7 bases sitting between them. This CDR3 spans 12 amino acids. This chain's CDR3 is CASSFPLETQYF. As DNA, the CDR3 is TGCGCCAGCAGCTTTCCACTGGAGACCCAGTACTTC.

The count of this clone is one. The J gene is TRBJ2-5, the V gene TRBV5-1, with a tentative D call TRBD1 (5 bases). The V end was cut by 0 bases, the J end by 7 bases, with 16 bases between. Germline CDR1 is SGHRS and CDR2 is YFSETQ. The CDR3 loop spans 15 amino acids. The CDR3 region has the DNA TGCGCCAGCAGCTTGGTTCCAGGGCAAATGGGGACCCAGTACTTC. It translates to CASSLVPGQMGTQYF.

The V call is TRBV6-1, the J call TRBJ2-7, with TRBD2 identical over 8 bases. V trimming: 2 bases; J trimming: 9 bases; junction bases outside the gene matches: 12. The V gene's germline CDR1 is MNHNS and CDR2 SASEGT. The CDR3 has 15 residues. CDR3 in DNA: TGTGCCAGCAGTGAACCGGGACTAGTCATACGAGGGCAGTACTTC. Its translation is CASSEPGLVIRGQYF.

Comments on this clone: One junction end does not reproduce the germline sequence, and a read error may be involved. The chain has TRBV20-1 and TRBJ2-2, with a possible D match to TRBD1 (6 bases). Germline V gene sequence: CDR1 DFQATT, CDR2 SNEGSKA (reference sequence). This CDR3 comprises 14 residues. The CDR3 sequence: CSAIEGGNTGELFF. The CDR3 DNA follows: TGCAGCGCTATTGAAGGGGGAAACACCGGGGAGCTGTTTTTT.

This chain connects TRBV30 to TRBJ1-1; maybe TRBD1 (5 bases). This CDR3 is 13 amino acids long. Trimming shortened V by 1 base and J by 1 base, and 7 bases separated the two germline ends. Germline CDR1 GTSNPN, CDR2 SVGIG (reference sequence). The CDR3 sequence: CAWSGQPNTEAFF. CDR3 in DNA: TGTGCCTGGAGTGGACAGCCGAACACTGAAGCTTTCTTT.

The chain links TRBV5-6 to TRBJ2-7; 9 nucleotides match TRBD1. The junction had 7 bases not matched to a gene; V was cut back by 5 bases and J by 1 base. Germline CDR1 SGHDT, CDR2 YYEEEE. CDR3 length equals 15 residues. This chain's CDR3 is CASRDTGGGSYEQYF. DNA of the CDR3: TGTGCCAGCAGGGACACAGGGGGCGGGTCCTACGAGCAGTACTTC.

This clone was detected only once. V and J are TRBV7-2 and TRBJ2-1; D is perhaps TRBD2 (5 bases). V lost 1 base and J lost 0, with 13 bases in between. The CDR3 totals 17 residues. Germline V gene sequence: CDR1 SGHTA, CDR2 FQGNSA. In DNA form, the CDR3 reads TGTGCCAGCAGCTTAGTCGCGGGTCCGAGCTCCTACAATGAGCAGTTCTTC. Amino acids: CASSLVAGPSSYNEQFF.

The chain joins TRBV11-2 to TRBJ2-7; 9 nucleotides agree with TRBD1. With V trimmed by 1 base and J by 3 bases, 7 bases remained unmatched. The CDR3 covers 16 residues. Germline V gives CDR1 SGHAT, CDR2 FQNNGV. CDR3 sequence: CASSLVTGQGGYEQYF. Here the CDR3 DNA reads TGTGCCAGCAGCTTAGTCACGGGACAGGGCGGCTACGAGCAGTACTTC. The variable domain in full, with the rest retrieved from reference TRBV11-2 and TRBJ2-7, is EAGVAQSPRYKIIEKRQSVAFWCNPISGHATLYWYQQILGQGPKLLIQFQNNGVVDDSQLPKDRFSAERLKGVDSTLKIQPAKLEDSAVYLCASSLVTGQGGYEQYFGPGTRLTVT.